This T cell receptor beta chain was sequenced during a study of control samples from healthy donors and cancer patients. Method: immunoSEQ multiplex PCR; TCRdb's copy keeps in-frame clones and lacks some. The table has 98,000 or so clones, about four fifths seen once. There are 14 residues in the CDR3. V was trimmed by 7 bases and J by 1 base, leaving 14 bases between them. The germline gives CDR1 SQVTM, CDR2 ANQGSEA. This TCR was sampled from a woman in her twenties or thirties in good health. The sample comprised blood. The chain carries TRBV29-1 and TRBJ1-5, with TRBD1 as a possible D gene (6 bases). CDR3 in amino acids: CSARTQGSNQPQHF. In DNA, the CDR3 is TGCAGCGCCCGAACCCAGGGGAGCAATCAGCCCCAGCATTTT.